Sequencing of this TCR beta chain was carried out in a study of T cell changes during pregnancy in multiple sclerosis. Sequenced by immunoSEQ multiplex PCR; TCRdb stores in-frame clones only, minus some. The table has under 50,000 clones, 95% seen once. The origin of this receptor is a female donor with multiple sclerosis, enrolled in a pregnancy study. The source material was CD8+ T cells from peripheral blood mononuclear cells, sampled in the first trimester of pregnancy.

CDR3 in amino acids: CASSITQGWNQPQHF. DNA of the CDR3: TGTGCCAGTAGTATAACTCAGGGGTGGAATCAGCCCCAGCATTTT. This chain connects TRBV19 to TRBJ1-5; weak D call: TRBD1 (6 bases). With 2 bases removed from V and 4 bases from J, the gap between germline ends came to 12 bases. The length of the CDR3 is 15 residues. CDR1 is LNHDA and CDR2 is SQIVND in the germline V gene (reference sequence).